Listed below are T cell receptor beta chains from one sample, sequenced in a study of Ad26.COV2.S vaccination and SARS-CoV-2 variants. This table comes from immunoSEQ multiplex PCR, and its TCRdb copy is limited to in-frame clones, with some not included. The top ten hold 2.1% of the sample, which has fewer than 400,000 clones, around 85% seen once. This specimen consisted of peripheral blood, obtained in a trial of Ad26.COV2.S vaccine versus placebo. These receptors came from a person aged 18-60 years who received the Ad26.COV2.S COVID-19 vaccine or a placebo. Both conserved end residues are part of each CDR3. A D gene is named only where the DNA matches it firmly. Clone size is given for some rows only: seen once, a few or many times, or a class if the clone is expanded.

TRBV9	.	.	TRBJ2-1	CASSVGGSRYNEQFF	TGTGCCAGCAGCGTAGGTGGGAGTAGGTACAATGAGCAGTTCTTC
TRBV5-6	.	.	TRBJ1-2	CASSYGAEGISYGYTF	TGTGCCAGCAGCTATGGCGCTGAAGGCATCTCCTATGGCTACACCTTC
TRBV2	.	.	TRBJ1-5	CASRFRSPQPQHF	TGTGCCAGCAGGTTCAGGTCCCCTCAGCCCCAGCATTTT
TRBV29-1	few	.	TRBJ2-7	CSVEGLNSYEQYF	TGCAGCGTGGAAGGACTGAACTCCTACGAGCAGTACTTC
TRBV7-9	.	.	TRBJ1-2	CASSSRDFYYGYTF	TGTGCCAGCAGCTCACGGGACTTTTACTATGGCTACACCTTC
TRBV5-4	.	.	TRBJ2-2	CASSPGAASFTGELFF	TGTGCCAGCAGCCCAGGGGCCGCCTCCTTCACCGGGGAGCTGTTTTTT
TRBV29-1	.	.	TRBJ1-3	CSVEVSSGNTIYF	TGCAGCGTTGAAGTGAGCTCTGGAAACACCATATATTTT
TRBV3-1/TRBV3-2	.	.	TRBJ1-1	CASSQYSGNTEAFF	TGTGCCAGCAGCCAATACTCGGGGAACACTGAAGCTTTCTTT
TRBV6-6	many	.	TRBJ2-2	CASKRSGALGTGELFF	TGTGCCAGCAAGCGATCAGGGGCTCTGGGCACCGGGGAGCTGTTTTTT
TRBV7-2	once	.	TRBJ1-3	CASSSSSGNTIYF	TGTGCCAGCAGCTCGAGCTCTGGAAACACCATATATTTT
TRBV5-1	.	.	TRBJ2-2	CASSLGMEGELFF	TGCGCCAGCAGCTTGGGCATGGAAGGGGAGCTGTTTTTT
TRBV4-1	.	.	TRBJ1-5	CASSQETGMQPQHF	TGCGCCAGCAGCCAAGAGACGGGGATGCAGCCCCAGCATTTT
TRBV25-1	.	.	TRBJ2-5	CASSRPGYQETQYF	TGTGCCAGCAGCCGGCCGGGATATCAAGAGACCCAGTACTTC
TRBV6-5	few	TRBD1	TRBJ1-4	CASRLGQGSEKLFF	TGTGCCAGCAGACTCGGACAGGGAAGTGAAAAACTGTTTTTT
TRBV9	.	TRBD2	TRBJ2-1	CASSVESSGSYNEQFF	TGTGCCAGCAGCGTAGAGAGTAGCGGGTCATACAATGAGCAGTTCTTC
TRBV6-4	.	.	TRBJ2-2	CASSGGGAGELFF	TGTGCCAGCAGCGGAGGGGGTGCCGGGGAGCTGTTTTTT
TRBV6-6	.	.	TRBJ2-7	CASSAGPVYEQYF	TGTGCCAGCAGTGCAGGGCCGGTCTACGAGCAGTACTTC
TRBV5-5	.	.	TRBJ1-1	CASSFDGESNTEAFF	TGTGCCAGCAGCTTTGATGGTGAATCGAACACTGAAGCTTTCTTT
TRBV5-5	.	.	TRBJ2-1	CASSSYNEQFF	TGTGCCAGCAGCTCTTACAATGAGCAGTTCTTC